This TCR beta chain stems from a study of CD8+ T cells in alopecia areata (dated by TCRdb to 2016 to 2018). About the investigation overall: High-throughput TCRbeta sequencing was used to examine T cell clonal expansion in alopecia areata in both the C3H/HeJ mouse model and human patients. TCRbeta CDR3 regions were amplified by immunoSEQ multiplex PCR with 35 Vbeta forward and 13 Jbeta reverse primers. On the human side, TCRbeta sequencing was run on scalp tissue and on sorted CD4+ and CD8+ peripheral blood T cells from healthy controls and from alopecia areata patients with either patchy or totalis/universalis disease. The RNA source kit depended on sample type: the PAXgene miRNA kit for fixed scalp, the miRNeasy kit for PBMCs, and the RNeasy kit for mouse skin. Scalp clonality was compared across normal scalp (n=4), patchy alopecia areata scalp (n=8), and alopecia totalis/universalis scalp (n=8). What the work shows at the level of the full study, not this receptor alone: Compared with normal scalp, lesional scalp, particularly in alopecia totalis/universalis, had higher clonality and more expanded CD8+ clones, which suggests antigenic drive. Unlike mouse skin, which is dominated by gammadelta T cells, normal human skin has resident alphabeta T cells that are also sequenced, and this complicates analysis of the scalp TCR repertoire. TCR sequences shared between patients were less clear than in mice, possibly partly because of HLA diversity in the patient population.

The germline V end is reduced by 6 bases and the J end by 15 bases; junction bases left unmatched: 12. In the germline V gene, CDR1 corresponds to SNHLY and CDR2 to FYNNEI. The CDR3 runs 13 residues from the cysteine to the phenylalanine. The DNA shown is the 39-base CDR3, in frame from base 1. The library was generated by the immunoSEQ multiplex PCR assay. To provide template for TCR sequencing, every sample had RNA extracted and reverse transcribed into cDNA. First-strand cDNA was synthesized with SuperScript III using a 2:1 mix of oligo-dT and random hexamers. Amplification bias was assessed with a synthetic immune receptor repertoire, and residual bias was removed computationally. The study's own analysis went as follows. Raw reads were preprocessed to remove errors, and CDR3 was defined by IMGT conventions from the conserved cysteine to phenylalanine. Clonality was calculated as 1 minus Shannon entropy normalized by log2 of the number of productive unique TCRs. Whether each scalp clone was CD4 or CD8 was inferred by checking scalp TCRbeta sequences against the CD4 and CD8 repertoires from sorted blood. As stored in TCRdb, this immuneACCESS dataset retains in-frame rearrangements with V and J assigned. A fraction of the clones does not appear; measured against another copy, unresolved V genes explain less than half of the discrepancy, and the remainder lacks a known reason. The DNA was the basis for D and trimming; V, J and clone size are from that table. Within this sample are 95,000 to 150,000 clones, with roughly 50% of them counted one time only. Of the sample, about 11% is held by the ten largest clones.

Peripheral blood and lesional scalp punch biopsies were obtained from patients with alopecia areata. PBMCs were isolated by density centrifugation and stained for CD3, CD4 and CD8, and CD4+ and CD8+ T cells were sorted on a FACSAria. As part of a multicenter biomarker study, untreated alopecia areata patients were recruited. For five or six biomarker-study patients, blood CD8+ T cells were further sorted into NKG2D-low and NKG2D-high fractions. As to this clone: The specificity of this receptor is unknown. Per-nucleotide qualities are absent, and no much larger clonotype sits a single base away.

The receptor comes from a human donor with alopecia areata. Input material: NKG2D-low CD8+ T cells sorted from blood. The cell subset or site label on this specimen signifies: sorted CD8+ NKG2D-low blood T cells. The V and J genes are TRBV2 and TRBJ2-1, with 9 middle bases fitting TRBD1. The DNA sequence follows: TGTGCCAGCAGGATTGAGGAGGGGGACAGGGTGTTCTTC. Its coded protein is CASRIEEGDRVFF.